The 27 T cell receptor beta chains reported below all come from one sample, sequenced in a study of T cells in Graves' hyperthyroidism and ophthalmopathy. Regions amplified from RNA transcripts were the TCR beta CDR3 regions. The study used the HTBI primer set for a first-round RT-PCR of the TCR CDR3. TCRdb redid the calling of the multiplex PCR reads with MiXCR, one entry per CDR3 protein. The sample carries 130,000 or so distinct CDR3 sequences, approximately 24% recorded once. Sequencing input: blood. These receptors were taken from a woman between 50 and 59 years old with Graves' hyperthyroidism that later progressed to Graves' ophthalmopathy.

The genes are TRBV25-1 and TRBJ2-1; D unclear. V was shortened by 3 bases and J by 2 bases, with 8 bases between the two germline ends. The CDR3 has 14 amino acids. Germline V CDR1 and CDR2: MGHDK, SYGVNS. This chain's CDR3 is CASSDVEPYNEQFF. The CDR3 nucleotides read TGTGCCAGCAGTGACGTGGAACCCTACAATGAGCAGTTCTTC.

Within the sample, this clonotype is medium-sized. The chain uses TRBV12-3 or TRBV12-4 and TRBJ2-5; TRBD2 matches at 7 bases. Trimming took 0 bases from V and 3 from J; bases not matched to a gene: 4. The CDR3 has 15 residues. In DNA, the CDR3 is TGTGCCAGCAGTTTAGCGGGAGGGCCTAAAGAGACCCAGTACTTC. It is translated as CASSLAGGPKETQYF.

This clonotype was counted at least ten times. In DNA, the CDR3 is TGTGCCAGCAGTTCCTCCCCCAGGGCCTATGGCTACACCTTC. It translates to CASSSSPRAYGYTF. The genes are TRBV28 and TRBJ1-2; possibly TRBD1 for D (5 bases). The CDR3 runs 14 residues. Trimming stripped 4 bases from V and 4 bases from J, with 13 bases between. Germline V gives CDR1 MDHEN, CDR2 SYDVKM.

This sequence joins TRBV19 and TRBJ1-3; 9 bases agree with TRBD1. The V and J ends lost 3 bases and 0 bases, in that order; junction bases with no gene match: 3. The CDR3 covers 16 residues. Per the germline V gene, CDR1 is LNHDA and CDR2 is SQIVND (reference sequence). The CDR3: CASSMDRGGSGNTIYF. In nucleotides, the CDR3 is TGTGCCAGTAGTATGGACAGGGGCGGCTCTGGAAACACCATATATTTT.

There are many counts of this clonotype. The chain has TRBV6-1 and TRBJ2-2; no firm D call. V gave up 5 bases and J gave up 0 bases, with 10 bases separating them. Germline V gives CDR1 MNHNS, CDR2 SASEGT. CDR3 length: 15 residues. This chain's CDR3 is CASSQGLANTGELFF. Here the CDR3 DNA reads TGTGCCAGCAGTCAAGGCCTGGCGAACACCGGGGAGCTGTTTTTT.

This rearrangement joins TRBV6-2 or TRBV6-3 to TRBJ2-5; 7 bases fit TRBD1. This CDR3 is built from 13 residues. Unmatched junction bases numbered 5, after V lost 7 bases and J lost 3 bases. Germline lookup yields CDR1 MNHEY and CDR2 SVGEGT. CDR3: CASKTGTEETQYF. CDR3 bases: TGTGCCAGCAAAACCGGGACAGAAGAGACCCAGTACTTC.

The V gene is TRBV2, the J gene TRBJ1-5; D remains unclear. The CDR3 has 13 amino acids. Germline lookup yields CDR1 SNHLY and CDR2 FYNNEI. With 8 bases removed from V and 2 bases from J, the gap between germline ends came to 10 bases. The CDR3 DNA sequence: TGTGCCAGCGGGGAGCTTGGCAATCAGCCCCAGCATTTT. It translates to CASGELGNQPQHF.

This clonotype was seen repeatedly, ten times or more. V gene TRBV3-1 combines with J gene TRBJ2-3; the match to TRBD2 covers 10 bases. This CDR3 has 17 residues. Germline CDR1 and CDR2: LGHDT and YNNKEL (reference sequence). J was trimmed by 3 bases and V by 0 bases; bases with no gene match: 6. DNA for the CDR3: TGTGCCAGCAGCCAAGAGGCTAGCGGGAGCACTACAGATACGCAGTATTTT. This encodes CASSQEASGSTTDTQYF.

This clonotype showed up many times. The chain is built from TRBV11-2 and TRBJ1-1; D ambiguous. The CDR3 contains 13 residues. Germline CDR1 is SGHAT and CDR2 is FQNNGV. Trimming pared 3 bases from V and 8 bases from J, leaving 13 bases between. The CDR3 sequence: CASSLFGQAEAFF. CDR3 nucleotides: TGTGCCAGCAGCTTGTTCGGGCAAGCCGAAGCTTTCTTT. Full variable domain (remainder filled in from reference TRBV11-2 and TRBJ1-1): EAGVAQSPRYKIIEKRQSVAFWCNPISGHATLYWYQQILGQGPKLLIQFQNNGVVDDSQLPKDRFSAERLKGVDSTLKIQPAKLEDSAVYLCASSLFGQAEAFFGQGTRLTVV.

This chain links TRBV10-1 with TRBJ2-7; no clear D. The CDR3 runs 11 residues. The V end was cut by 5 bases, the J end by 5 bases, with 7 bases between. Germline assignment: CDR1 WNHNN and CDR2 SYGVQD (reference sequence). CDR3 DNA sequence: TGCGCCAGCAGTCTTGGTAACGAGCAGTACTTC. It encodes CASSLGNEQYF.

This clonotype has a count of ten or more. The genes are TRBV24-1 and TRBJ2-5; 10 bases map to TRBD2. The CDR3 covers 15 residues. Germline V gene data show CDR1 as KGHDR and CDR2 as SFDVKD. V gave up 5 bases and J gave up 5 bases; unmatched junction bases: 7. This CDR3 is CATSVSSGSAETQYF. The CDR3 DNA sequence: TGTGCCACCAGTGTTTCTAGCGGGAGCGCGGAGACCCAGTACTTC.

This clonotype came up many times. The gene calls are TRBV10-3 and TRBJ2-7; 13 bases map to TRBD2. The CDR3 spans 16 residues. CDR1 ENHRY and CDR2 SYGVKD come from the germline V gene. V was pared by 4 bases and J by 7 bases, with 10 bases of the junction left unmatched. The CDR3 DNA sequence: TGTGCCATCAGTGGACTAGCGGGAGGCCTATCGGGTGAGCAGTACTTC. Protein product: CAISGLAGGLSGEQYF.

This clonotype was recorded once. This rearrangement joins TRBV7-8 to TRBJ2-7; maybe TRBD2 (5 bases). The CDR3 runs to 15 residues. V was clipped by 1 base and J by 0 bases, with 10 bases between them. CDR1 and CDR2 from the germline V gene are SGHVS and FQNEAQ. The CDR3 bases are TGTGCCAGCAGCTTAGGTCCTAGCCGCTCCTACGAGCAGTACTTC. Amino acids: CASSLGPSRSYEQYF.

The table lists this clonotype with a few counts. The chain couples TRBV6-1 to TRBJ2-1, with D maybe TRBD2 (5 bases). This CDR3 region has 12 residues. The germline V gene has CDR1 MNHNS and CDR2 SASEGT. Trimming cost V 11 bases and J 0 bases, with 8 bases left between them. DNA for the CDR3: TGTGCCGGAGCGGCCTCCTACAATGAGCAGTTCTTC. This sequence encodes CAGAASYNEQFF.

The chain couples TRBV12-3 or TRBV12-4 to TRBJ2-1; TRBD2 matches at 12 bases. J gave up 9 bases and V 5 bases, and 8 bases lay outside the gene matches. This CDR3 contains 15 residues. The DNA of the CDR3 is TGTGCCAGCAGTATACTAGCGGGAGGAGATGGTGAGCAGTTCTTC. As protein: CASSILAGGDGEQFF.

This clonotype was observed at least ten times. The rearrangement links TRBV12-3 or TRBV12-4 to TRBJ1-2; no reliable D call. The CDR3 covers 12 residues. V was clipped by 3 bases and J by 2 bases, with 4 bases between them. DNA for the CDR3: TGTGCCAGCAGTTTGGGGAACTATGGCTACACCTTC. The encoded protein is CASSLGNYGYTF.

This clonotype was picked up many times. This chain joins TRBV11-2 and TRBJ2-2, with D possibly TRBD1 on 7 matching bases. Germline values: CDR1 SGHAT, CDR2 FQNNGV. Trimming shortened V by 5 bases and J by 8 bases, and 21 bases separated the two germline ends. CDR3 length: 16 amino acids. CDR3 protein: CASSLRRQGGAGELFF. CDR3 DNA sequence: TGTGCCAGCAGCCTCAGAAGACAGGGAGGAGCTGGGGAGCTGTTTTTT.

In its sample, this clonotype was seen a few times. The chain joins TRBV6-6 to TRBJ2-3; D is perhaps TRBD1 (6 bases). The V and J ends lost 0 bases and 3 bases respectively, with 16 bases between them. The CDR3 is 17 amino acids. In germline, CDR1 is MNHNY, CDR2 SVGAGI (reference sequence). As DNA, the CDR3 is TGTGCCAGCAGTTACTCCCAGGGGCCAGGGGCGACAGATACGCAGTATTTT. This encodes CASSYSQGPGATDTQYF.

Note on this clonotype: The junction departs from germline at one end; a sequencing error may be responsible. V is TRBV3-1 and J is TRBJ2-7; 15 bases are shared with TRBD2. This CDR3 spans 17 amino acids. Germline loops: CDR1 LGHDT, CDR2 YNNKEL (reference sequence). This CDR3 is CASSQGLAGGGYTEQYF. The CDR3 DNA sequence: TGCGCCAGCAGCCAAGGACTAGCGGGAGGGGGATATACTGAGCAGTACTTC.

The sample holds many counts of this clonotype. This rearrangement joins TRBV11-2 to TRBJ1-1; the D is unclear. Trimming took 4 bases from V and 1 from J, leaving 7 bases between them. This CDR3 comprises 13 residues. CDR1 SGHAT and CDR2 FQNNGV come from the germline V gene. The CDR3 DNA follows: TGTGCCAGCAGCTCCATTGGGAACACTGAAGCTTTCTTT. Protein sequence: CASSSIGNTEAFF.

The sample holds one count of this clonotype. The chain combines TRBV3-1 with TRBJ2-3, with 9 bases that match TRBD2. CDR3 length: 15 residues. Unmatched junction bases numbered 4, after V lost 4 bases and J lost 2 bases. The germline V gene has CDR1 LGHDT and CDR2 YNNKEL (reference sequence). The CDR3, as DNA: TGTGCCAGCAGCCCCTTAGCGGGGGCCACAGATACGCAGTATTTT. Translated: CASSPLAGATDTQYF.

This clonotype was seen at least ten times. CDR3 in DNA: TGCGCCAGCAGCTTGGCCGGGAGTTCCATGAACACTGAAGCTTTCTTT. It encodes CASSLAGSSMNTEAFF. The chain carries TRBV5-1 and TRBJ1-1, with unresolved D. The CDR3 length is 16 residues. Trimming stripped 0 bases from V and 0 bases from J, with 12 bases between. Germline CDR1 SGHRS, CDR2 YFSETQ.

The V and J genes are TRBV11-2 and TRBJ2-3; D gene uncertain. CDR3 length: 12 residues. Trimming removed 5 bases at V and 4 bases at J, with 7 bases between. From germline, CDR1 is SGHAT and CDR2 FQNNGV. The CDR3 loop is CASSPFPDTQYF. The CDR3 DNA sequence: TGTGCCAGCAGCCCTTTCCCAGATACGCAGTATTTT.

The chain has TRBV6-2 or TRBV6-3 and TRBJ2-3; no firm D call. Trimming pared 5 bases from V and 0 bases from J, leaving 9 bases between. The germline V gene encodes CDR1 MNHEY and CDR2 SVGEGT. The length of the CDR3 is 14 residues. CDR3 protein: CASSTRVSTDTQYF. As DNA, the CDR3 is TGTGCCAGCAGTACCCGCGTAAGCACAGATACGCAGTATTTT.

The CDR3 bases are TGTGCCAGCAGTTTTAGAAAAAATCAGCCCCAGCATTTT. The encoded protein is CASSFRKNQPQHF. The chain combines TRBV27 with TRBJ1-5; D ambiguous. This CDR3 has 13 residues. V lost 3 bases and J 4 bases, leaving 7 bases between the germline ends. Germline V gene lookup returns CDR1 MNHEY and CDR2 SMNVEV (reference sequence).

This clonotype was found many times. The rearrangement links TRBV5-1 to TRBJ1-2; D is undetermined. This CDR3 spans 16 amino acids. V was trimmed by 3 bases and J by 6 bases, leaving 21 bases between them. Per the germline V gene, CDR1 is SGHRS and CDR2 is YFSETQ. CDR3 amino acids: CASSYGRNFGADGYTF. CDR3 nucleotide sequence: TGCGCCAGCAGCTACGGCCGTAATTTCGGTGCGGATGGCTACACCTTC. Complete variable domain (other parts from reference TRBV5-1 and TRBJ1-2): KAGVTQTPRYLIKTRGQQVTLSCSPISGHRSVSWYQQTPGQGLQFLFEYFSETQRNKGNFPGRFSGRQFSNSRSEMNVSTLELGDSALYLCASSYGRNFGADGYTFGSGTRLTVV.

This clonotype came up many times. The J gene is TRBJ2-7, the V gene TRBV6-1; 7 bases are a match to TRBD2. The length of the CDR3 is 14 residues. The V segment lost 6 bases and the J segment 6 bases; nucleotides outside the gene matches: 11. The V gene's germline CDR1 is MNHNS and CDR2 SASEGT. CDR3 protein: CASSSSGTRGEQYF. The CDR3 coding sequence is TGTGCCAGCAGCTCCAGCGGGACCCGGGGCGAGCAGTACTTC.